This entry concerns a single TCR beta chain. The data stem from a study of siplizumab effects on memory and regulatory T cells. The CDR3 is made up of 15 amino acids. Repertoires were generated with immunoSEQ multiplex PCR, while TCRdb's copy carries only in-frame clones and drops some. This sample has about 120,000 clones, with 94% found just once. The rearrangement uses TRBV1 and TRBJ1-1. TRBV1 is reported as a pseudogene. The receptor was derived from a human donor in good health. The sequencing sample was made of non-Treg CD4+ T cells sorted from blood. CDR3 in DNA: TGCACCAGCAGCCCACCCAAGGGTGGATGGACTGAAGCTTTCTTT. It codes for CTSSPPKGGWTEAFF.